These T cell receptor beta chains were read from a single sample in a study of post-analysis software for immune sequencing data. MiXCR was run by TCRdb on the PCR reads, yielding one entry per CDR3 protein. Of hundreds of thousands of distinct CDR3 sequences detected, roughly 30% appear once; the ten largest clones hold around 0.6%. Sequenced input: blood. These receptors originate from a girl aged 5-17 years with multiple sclerosis. The CDR3 runs from the conserved cysteine through the conserved F or W. A D gene is named only where the DNA matches it firmly. Some rows mark clone size as missing; the rest say once, few, many or name a class of expanded clone.

clone_size j_call v_call d_call cdr3_aa cdr3_nt
many TRBJ2-7 TRBV6-1 NA CASSYGTYEQYF TGTGCCAGCAGCTACGGGACTTACGAGCAGTACTTC
NA TRBJ2-7 TRBV5-6 NA CASSWAGGPYEQYF TGTGCCAGCAGCTGGGCTGGCGGACCTTACGAGCAGTACTTC
few TRBJ1-2 TRBV5-1 NA CASSLDYGAFGGYTF TGCGCCAGCAGCTTGGATTACGGGGCCTTTGGTGGCTACACCTTC
NA TRBJ1-1 TRBV12-3/TRBV12-4 TRBD1 CANTLQGGTEAFF TGTGCCAACACTCTTCAGGGGGGTACTGAAGCTTTCTTT
NA TRBJ1-5 TRBV20-1 TRBD1 CSARGDRDYNQPQHF TGCAGTGCTAGAGGGGACAGGGACTACAATCAGCCCCAGCATTTT
NA TRBJ2-3 TRBV12-3/TRBV12-4 NA CASSLAGGQTDTQYF TGTGCCAGCAGTTTAGCCGGCGGCCAAACAGATACGCAGTATTTT
NA TRBJ2-2 TRBV5-1 NA CASSLDRVNTGELFF TGCGCCAGCAGCTTGGACAGGGTGAACACCGGGGAGCTGTTTTTT
NA TRBJ2-1 TRBV7-2 TRBD2 CASSTSGTRINEQFF TGTGCCAGCAGCACCTCCGGGACTAGGATCAATGAGCAGTTCTTC
NA TRBJ1-1 TRBV6-5 NA CASSYSRWVSTEAFF TGTGCCAGCAGTTACTCGAGGTGGGTGAGCACTGAAGCTTTCTTT
NA TRBJ1-6 TRBV28 NA CASSLNRESPLHF TGTGCCAGCAGTTTAAACAGGGAATCACCCCTCCACTTT
few TRBJ2-1 TRBV6-2/TRBV6-3 TRBD2 CASSPAGGEQFF TGTGCCAGCAGTCCAGCGGGAGGTGAGCAGTTCTTC
NA TRBJ2-1 TRBV20-1 TRBD2 CSASPGTSGGRSSYNEQFF TGCAGTGCGTCCCCCGGGACTAGCGGGGGTAGGAGCTCCTACAATGAGCAGTTCTTC
NA TRBJ2-5 TRBV15 NA CATSNLSRVARQEAQYF TGTGCCACCAGCAATCTATCCAGGGTAGCGAGACAAGAGGCCCAGTACTTC
NA TRBJ1-6 TRBV6-6 TRBD1 CASRSDREGSPLHF TGTGCCAGCAGGTCGGACAGGGAAGGTTCACCCCTCCACTTT
NA TRBJ2-3 TRBV28 NA CASSLGHVRTTDTQYF TGTGCCAGCAGTTTAGGCCACGTACGCACCACAGATACGCAGTATTTT
NA TRBJ1-4 TRBV2 NA CASSEVAGSGEKLFF TGTGCCAGCAGTGAGGTGGCCGGCTCCGGTGAAAAACTGTTTTTT
NA TRBJ2-1 TRBV19 NA CASRAQAAKGPFF TGTGCCAGTAGGGCCCAAGCGGCCAAGGGCCCGTTCTTC
NA TRBJ1-1 TRBV2 NA CASSESGGRNTEAFF TGTGCCAGCAGTGAAAGTGGGGGGCGGAACACTGAAGCTTTCTTT
few TRBJ2-7 TRBV4-3 NA CASSQQRGGYSYEQYF TGCGCCAGCAGCCAACAGAGGGGGGGATATTCCTACGAGCAGTACTTC
few TRBJ2-5 TRBV20-1 NA CSALFVMVGKTQYF TGCAGTGCCCTTTTTGTAATGGTTGGAAAGACCCAGTACTTC
few TRBJ2-5 TRBV5-1 NA CASFWGDRGQETQYF TGCGCCAGCTTTTGGGGGGACCGTGGACAAGAGACCCAGTACTTC